The clone carrying this TCR beta chain was seen ten or more times. In germline, CDR1 is SGHRS, CDR2 YFSETQ. V was shortened by 1 base and J by 1 base, with 11 bases between the two germline ends. This CDR3 spans 16 amino acids. The sample comes from a study of immune heterogeneity within non-small cell lung tumors. Each sample used 600 ng of genomic DNA from bulk tumor tissue. Surgery yielded several widely spaced biopsies per primary tumor. The study enrolled patients with untreated, newly diagnosed non-small cell lung cancer who underwent curative surgery. Donation came from patients with newly diagnosed non-small cell lung cancer who were having surgery with curative intent. The authors amplified TCR beta CDR3 by multiplex PCR with 32 V and 13 J primers. Using its own MiXCR run on the multiplex PCR reads, TCRdb lists one record per CDR3 protein. The sample consists of more than 4,500 distinct CDR3 sequences, approximately 23% of them appearing once.

This TCR was recovered from a man in his sixties with non-small cell lung cancer. This chain uses TRBV5-1 with TRBJ2-2; no reliable D call. Material: lung tumor tissue. The CDR3 DNA follows: TGCGCCAGCAGCTTGATTTCATCCCAGAACACCGGGGAGCTGTTTTTT. This codes for CASSLISSQNTGELFF.